The rows below give T cell receptor beta chains drawn from one sample of a study of CXCR3-negative and CXCR3-positive naive CD8 T cells. After re-calling the 5' RACE reads, TCRdb lists one entry per CDR3 protein, DNA absent. The sample yields 100,000 to 150,000 distinct CDR3 sequences, of which the top ten take up 0.49%. Sample: naive CXCR3- CD8+ T cells from blood. The receptors shown here come from a human donor in good health. Some clones in this sample may be carry-over from other donors' samples. Each CDR3 is given with its conserved first and last residue. Fields, in order: J gene, V gene, CDR3 protein.

J: TRBJ2-1; V: TRBV27; CDR3: CAISASGSSYNEQFF
J: TRBJ1-1; V: TRBV19; CDR3: CASSIIGGMSEAFF
J: TRBJ1-2; V: TRBV27; CDR3: CASSLQGGLGYGYTF
J: TRBJ2-7; V: TRBV7-8; CDR3: CASSLDLLVDRSYEQYF
J: TRBJ1-2; V: TRBV29-1; CDR3: CSVRGQDSNYGYTF
J: TRBJ2-7; V: TRBV7-9; CDR3: CASSFSSIYEQYF
J: TRBJ2-7; V: TRBV14; CDR3: CASSQGLASEQYF
J: TRBJ2-2; V: TRBV20-1; CDR3: CSARDPGGDTPRGDGELFF
J: TRBJ2-1; V: TRBV29-1; CDR3: CSGVGQGSPNEQFF
J: TRBJ2-2; V: TRBV28; CDR3: CASSFSQRERDTGELFF
J: TRBJ2-4; V: TRBV28; CDR3: CASNGAGGRTKNIQYF
J: TRBJ2-7; V: TRBV28; CDR3: CASSPQGAGSYEQYF
J: TRBJ2-7; V: TRBV7-9; CDR3: CASSFYSSPSRRGPSYEQYF
J: TRBJ2-1; V: TRBV9; CDR3: CASSVSGSYNEQFF
J: TRBJ2-1; V: TRBV28; CDR3: CASSFWLGHNEQFF
J: TRBJ2-1; V: TRBV10-3; CDR3: CAISMGMGVNEQFF
J: TRBJ2-7; V: TRBV6-2/TRBV6-3; CDR3: CASSYYLSYEQYF
J: TRBJ2-7; V: TRBV9; CDR3: CASSPDSGGAYEQYF
J: TRBJ1-5; V: TRBV27; CDR3: CASSFLSGQGNQPQHF
J: TRBJ2-2; V: TRBV2; CDR3: CASSGGGATKSNTGELFF
J: TRBJ1-1; V: TRBV4-3; CDR3: CASSPGGRGESTEAFF
J: TRBJ1-1; V: TRBV30; CDR3: CAWRLGTEAFF
J: TRBJ2-5; V: TRBV11-3; CDR3: CASSPPPSSVRPEQETQYF
J: TRBJ2-2; V: TRBV19; CDR3: CASRENRGFLTANTGELFF